This T cell receptor beta chain emerged from a study of blood T cell repertoires in COVID-19. About the study: Acute and convalescent COVID-19 samples came from the United States, Italy and Spain.

V was clipped by 6 bases and J by 3 bases; unmatched bases: 8. Per the germline V gene, CDR1 is MDHEN and CDR2 is SYDVKM. The CDR3 is 17 residues long. In the original analysis: Amplification from reference gene primers served as the basis for estimated nucleated cell counts. Generated by immunoSEQ multiplex PCR, the TCRdb table keeps only in-frame clones and is missing some. V and J calls and clone size follow that table, whereas D and trimming were derived from the DNA. The sample gives nearly 55,000 clones, roughly 79% of which show up once; about 15% is in the top ten. This sequence originates from a human donor with active or convalescent COVID-19. The donor label of this sample is uncertain. The sequenced sample was peripheral blood. The chain couples TRBV28 to TRBJ2-6, with 10 nucleotides matching TRBD1. Written as DNA, the CDR3 is TGTGCCAGCAGGGAGACAGGGGGCATCAGTGGGGCCAACGTCCTGACTTTC. Amino acid sequence: CASRETGGISGANVLTF.